This T cell receptor beta chain is from a study of shared clonotypes between healthy human individuals. Unsorted samples drew genomic DNA from about 90 million PBMCs. Germline lookup yields CDR1 SEHNR and CDR2 FQNEAQ (reference sequence). The CDR3 is 12 residues long. Deletions cut 1 base from V and 8 bases from J, with 8 bases between. TCRdb's copy holds only in-frame clones and misses some; the assay was immunoSEQ multiplex PCR. Of some 450,000 clones listed, more than 70% were seen once; the top ten hold 9.5% to 15%. The chain is built from TRBV7-9 and TRBJ1-2; D is undetermined. The sequencing sample was made of PBMCs. The TCR was taken from a woman aged 40-49 years in good health. Some clones in this sample may be carry-over from other donors' samples. CDR3 coding DNA: TGTGCCAGCAGCTTAGAGTTACAAGGCTACACCTTC. Protein sequence: CASSLELQGYTF.